The T cell receptor beta chain described here comes from a study of T-cell memory formation after mild COVID-19. Study-wide results and limits: Memory cells collected pre-infection included some clones that later responded, suggesting cross-reactive memory joined.

This clonotype has a handful of counts. No antigen is known for it. V lost 0 bases and J lost 9, with 7 bases in between. Germline-derived CDR1 and CDR2 are SGHRS and YFSETQ. The length of the CDR3 is 13 residues. The authors produced TCR alpha and TCR beta cDNA libraries with sample barcodes and UMIs by 5'RACE using constant-segment primers. TCRdb used MiXCR to reprocess the 5' RACE reads, holding one entry per CDR3 protein. The sample holds roughly 130,000 distinct CDR3 sequences, 16% seen once. Sequenced: PBMCs or a T cell subset sorted from them (not recorded which). The chain carries TRBV5-1 and TRBJ2-6; D is unclear. The TCR was taken from an adult woman who had mild COVID-19 (a few samples of this study predate the infection). Cell type and time point are not known. CDR3 loop: CASSLAGVNVLTF. In DNA, the CDR3 is TGCGCCAGCAGCTTGGCCGGAGTCAACGTCCTGACTTTC.